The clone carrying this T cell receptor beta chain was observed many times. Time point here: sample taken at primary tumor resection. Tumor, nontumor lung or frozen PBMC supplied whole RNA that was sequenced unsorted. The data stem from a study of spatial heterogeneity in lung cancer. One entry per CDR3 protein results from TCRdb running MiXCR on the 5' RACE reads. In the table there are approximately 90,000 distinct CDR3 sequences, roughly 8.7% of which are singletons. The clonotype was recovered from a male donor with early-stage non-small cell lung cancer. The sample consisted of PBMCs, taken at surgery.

This CDR3 is CASRSTSGGADTQYF. Here the CDR3 DNA reads TGTGCCAGCAGGTCGACTAGCGGGGGGGCAGATACGCAGTATTTT. This sequence joins TRBV4-2 and TRBJ2-3; TRBD2 aligns across 14 bases. Trimming at V came to 6 bases and at J to 4 bases, leaving 3 bases not matched to a gene. Per germline, CDR1 LGHNA and CDR2 YNFKEQ. There are 15 residues in the CDR3.